The source of this T cell receptor (beta chain) is a study of blood T cell repertoires in COVID-19. Study information: COVID-19 samples collected from the United States, Italy and Spain covered acute and convalescent phases. In each case, the material was cDNA or gDNA derived from T cells, B-cell-depleted T cells, or PBMCs.

The V end was cut by 1 base, the J end by 5 bases, with 8 bases between. Germline V CDR1 and CDR2: SNHLY, FYNNEI. CDR3 length: 13 amino acids. Authors' methods: Amplification of reference gene primers provided the estimated nucleated cell counts. TCRdb's table, derived via immunoSEQ multiplex PCR, lists solely in-frame clones and lacks some. V and J calls plus clone size are reproduced from that table; the DNA served to infer D and trimming. The profile shows around 130,000 clones, 80% to 90% of them singletons. The receptor's source is a woman aged 50 to 65 with acute or convalescent COVID-19. Sequenced: peripheral blood. J is TRBJ1-1 and V is TRBV2; tentative D call: TRBD1 (5 bases). The CDR3 coding sequence is TGTGCCAGCAGTGAAGAGGGGCGGACTGAAGCTTTCTTT. As protein: CASSEEGRTEAFF.